These 4 T cell receptor beta chains came from one sample sequenced in a study of identical twins. One entry per CDR3 protein results from TCRdb running MiXCR on the 5' RACE reads. The sample holds 700,000 or so distinct CDR3 sequences, 20% to 25% seen once. Separately, the same data were catalogued under a study of T cells expressing NK-cell markers.

The sample comprised PBMCs. These receptors were obtained from a woman aged 18 to 35 in good health.

The CDR3 spells CASSYSRTSVRTGELFF. The CDR3 DNA reads TGTGCCAGCAGTTACTCACGGACTAGCGTGAGAACCGGGGAGCTGTTTTTT. The chain recombines TRBV6-5 with TRBJ2-2, with 9 bases fitting TRBD2. The CDR3 is 17 residues long. V trimming: 0 bases; J trimming: 5 bases; junction bases outside the gene matches: 7. The germline V gene encodes CDR1 MNHEY and CDR2 SVGAGI.

Only a few counts were recorded for this clonotype. The chain carries TRBV6-2 or TRBV6-3 and TRBJ2-1, with a possible D match to TRBD2 (5 bases). The CDR3 has 13 amino acids. The germline V gene has CDR1 MNHEY and CDR2 SVGEGT. Trimming shortened V by 2 bases and J by 8 bases, and 10 bases separated the two germline ends. Here the CDR3 reads CASSYEGSDEQFF. CDR3 coding DNA: TGTGCCAGCAGTTACGAAGGTAGCGATGAGCAGTTCTTC.

This clonotype was counted between two and nine times. The chain is built from TRBV10-3 and TRBJ1-2; no clear D gene. In germline, CDR1 is ENHRY, CDR2 SYGVKD. V was clipped by 2 bases and J by 7 bases, with 5 bases between them. There are 11 residues in the CDR3. The CDR3 DNA sequence: TGTGCCATCAGTGAGAGAAGTGGCTACACCTTC. This translates into CAISERSGYTF.

This clonotype was picked up a small number of times. This chain links TRBV5-1 with TRBJ1-1; 7 bases align to TRBD1. Germline V gene lookup returns CDR1 SGHRS and CDR2 YFSETQ. CDR3 size: 15 residues. V gave up 4 bases and J gave up 11 bases; unmatched junction bases: 17. The CDR3, as DNA: TGCGCCAGCAGCGTGGACCAGACAGGGTCGGGAGCGGCTTTCTTT. Protein sequence: CASSVDQTGSGAAFF. Combining the CDR3 with reference TRBV5-1 and TRBJ1-1 gives the whole variable domain KAGVTQTPRYLIKTRGQQVTLSCSPISGHRSVSWYQQTPGQGLQFLFEYFSETQRNKGNFPGRFSGRQFSNSRSEMNVSTLELGDSALYLCASSVDQTGSGAAFFGQGTRLTVV.